The next 5 T cell receptor beta chains were all read from a single sample in a study of molecular identifiers for immune sequencing clone quantification. TCRdb recomputed calls from the PCR reads with MiXCR, one row per CDR3 protein. Of some 100,000 distinct CDR3 sequences in the sample, over 30% are singletons; the top ten hold 4% to 5%. The sequenced sample was naive CD8+ T cells from blood, with Jurkat cell RNA spiked in. Subset: FACS-sorted CD8+CD4-CCR7+CD45RA+ naive T cells. These receptors came from a human donor in good health. Some libraries in this study had Jurkat cell RNA spiked in.

This clonotype was found a few times. The chain is built from TRBV25-1 and TRBJ2-7; 7 bases fit TRBD1. Germline V gene data show CDR1 as MGHDK and CDR2 as SYGVNS. The CDR3 consists of 14 residues. Trimming at V came to 5 bases and at J to 2 bases, leaving 6 bases not matched to a gene. CDR3 coding DNA: TGTGCCAGCAGTTACCGGGACAGACCCTACGAGCAGTACTTC. This gives the protein CASSYRDRPYEQYF.

The rearrangement links TRBV20-1 to TRBJ2-7; 11 positions agree with TRBD2. Trimming took 5 bases from V and 3 from J; bases not matched to a gene: 3. Germline V gives CDR1 DFQATT, CDR2 SNEGSKA (reference sequence). The CDR3 length is 13 residues. CDR3 nucleotide sequence: TGCAGTGCTTTACTAGCGGGGGACTACGAGCAGTACTTC. It specifies CSALLAGDYEQYF.

In its sample, this clonotype was seen a few times. This rearrangement joins TRBV19 to TRBJ1-1; D perhaps matches TRBD1 (6 bases). The CDR3 is made up of 13 amino acids. Trimming took off 6 bases at V and 2 bases at J, with 10 bases between the two ends. CDR1 and CDR2 from the germline V gene are LNHDA and SQIVND (reference sequence). The CDR3 reads CASRWTVNTEAFF. DNA for the CDR3: TGTGCCAGTAGATGGACAGTCAACACTGAAGCTTTCTTT.

This clonotype was found a few times. CDR3 nucleotide sequence: TGTGCCAGCAGCTTGTGGCGGAGGTCCCGGAGGCCCTACGAGCAGTACTTC. Encoded protein: CASSLWRRSRRPYEQYF. The chain carries TRBV5-5 and TRBJ2-7, with a possible D match to TRBD2 (5 bases). The CDR3 runs to 17 residues. The V and J ends lost 1 base and 2 bases respectively, with 19 bases between them. Germline V gene data show CDR1 as SGHKS and CDR2 as YYEKEE (reference sequence).

This clonotype was counted ten times or more. The chain is built from TRBV6-2 or TRBV6-3 and TRBJ2-5, with D perhaps matching TRBD1 (5 bases). The CDR3 contains 14 residues. With 0 bases removed from V and 4 bases from J, the gap between germline ends came to 9 bases. The germline V gene has CDR1 MNHEY and CDR2 SVGEGT. The CDR3 DNA is TGTGCCAGCAGTTACTCGAAGCAGGGAGAGACCCAGTACTTC. Translation: CASSYSKQGETQYF.